A single sample is the source of the 31 T cell receptor beta chains below, sequenced in a study of T cells in women clearing cervical HPV infection. This table comes from immunoSEQ multiplex PCR, and its TCRdb copy is limited to in-frame clones, with some not included. This repertoire comprises just over 20,000 clones; its ten largest clones make up about 5%. Sequenced material: blood buffy coat. The receptor source for this set is a woman between 18 and 75 years old with a cervical HPV16 infection that either progressed to CIN3+ or cleared (not recorded which).

Worth noting for this clone: The read falls 3 residues short of the CDR3 end, and the missing part is taken from the germline J gene. The rearrangement uses TRBV5-1 and TRBJ2-5; 8 positions match TRBD2. In germline, CDR1 is SGHRS, CDR2 YFSETQ. The V and J ends lost 0 bases and 5 bases, in that order; junction bases with no gene match: 12. CDR3 size: 17 residues. The CDR3 sequence: CASSLVGTRGGVETQYF. CDR3 DNA, as far as it was read: TGCGCCAGCAGCTTGGTTGGGACTAGAGGAGGGGTGGAGACC.

Regarding this clone: The sequenced fragment ends 3 residues before the CDR3 boundary, so the rest is inferred from the germline J gene. V gene TRBV7-6 combines with J gene TRBJ2-2, with a weak D call TRBD2 (7 bases). V lost 4 bases, J lost 5 bases, and 23 bases lay in between. Germline V gene lookup returns CDR1 SGHVS and CDR2 FNYEAQ. The CDR3 has 18 amino acids. The DNA read from the CDR3 is TGTGCCAGCAGCTCCCCGTTCGGCGGGGGCCCGGGGACCGGGGAG. This translates into CASSSPFGGGPGTGE. The complete CDR3 protein is CASSSPFGGGPGTGELFF.

A remark on this clone: The CDR3 end lies 3 residues beyond the end of the read and is filled in from the germline J gene. This sequence joins TRBV2 and TRBJ2-5; 9 nucleotides line up with TRBD2. Germline values: CDR1 SNHLY, CDR2 FYNNEI. V gave up 4 bases and J gave up 3 bases; unmatched junction bases: 3. This CDR3 is built from 14 residues. This CDR3 reads CASSGPSGEETQYF. CDR3 DNA, as far as it was read: TGTGCCAGCAGTGGTCCTAGCGGGGAAGAGACC.

Remarks on this clone: The read terminates 3 residues before the CDR3 end, so the remaining end is supplied by the germline J gene. The genes are TRBV5-1 and TRBJ2-3; TRBD1 agrees at 8 bases. Germline V gene data show CDR1 as SGHRS and CDR2 as YFSETQ. The CDR3 is 15 amino acids. The sequenced CDR3 bases are TGCGCCAGCAGCTTGGGGCAGGGGGCTAATCAGCCG. Translating it yields CASSLGQGANQP. The complete CDR3 protein is CASSLGQGANQPQYF. The full variable domain, completed using reference TRBV5-1 and TRBJ2-3, is KAGVTQTPRYLIKTRGQQVTLSCSPISGHRSVSWYQQTPGQGLQFLFEYFSETQRNKGNFPGRFSGRQFSNSRSEMNVSTLELGDSALYLCASSLGQGANQPQYFGPGTRLTVL.

To note about this clone: A read error may account for a junction end that differs from germline. The CDR3 is cut off 3 residues early in the read; its end comes from the germline J gene. Other DNA variants within this sample encode the same CDR3. This rearrangement joins TRBV2 to TRBJ1-2; D perhaps matches TRBD1 (5 bases). Looked up from germline, CDR1 is SNHLY and CDR2 is FYNNEI. This CDR3 contains 13 residues. The sequenced part of the CDR3 DNA is TGTGCTAGCAGGGTCGGCGGAGACTATGGC. This translates into CASRVGGDYG. The full CDR3 reads CASRVGGDYGYTF.

As to this clone: With the read ending 3 residues before the CDR3 end, the germline J gene is used to fill in that end. The rearrangement links TRBV7-2 to TRBJ1-2; perhaps TRBD1 as D (6 bases). The CDR3 extends over 15 amino acids. Germline V CDR1 and CDR2: SGHTA, FQGNSA. CDR3: CASSLVGGLADTYTF. CDR3 DNA, as far as it was read: TGTGCCAGCAGCTTAGTGGGGGGGCTCGCAGATACC.

Turning to this clone: The CDR3 end lies 3 residues beyond the end of the read and is filled in from the germline J gene. The chain has TRBV28 and TRBJ2-3; 8 nucleotides match TRBD1. There are 16 residues in the CDR3. Germline V gives CDR1 MDHEN, CDR2 SYDVKM. With 5 bases clipped from V and 0 bases from J, the junction kept 7 bases outside the gene matches. CDR3 DNA (partial): TGTGCCAGCAGTCGTATCGGGACAGGTAGCACAGATACG. Protein product: CASSRIGTGSTDT. The whole CDR3 sequence reads CASSRIGTGSTDTQYF. The full variable domain, in which reference TRBV28 and TRBJ2-3 provide the parts outside the CDR3, is DVKVTQSSRYLVKRTGEKVFLECVQDMDHENMFWYRQDPGLGLRLIYFSYDVKMKEKGDIPEGYSVSREKKERFSLILESASTNQTSMYLCASSRIGTGSTDTQYFGPGTRLTVL.

As for this clone: The read terminates 3 residues ahead of where the CDR3 ends, so the germline J gene completes it. J is TRBJ2-3 and V is TRBV7-2; a possible D gene is TRBD2 (6 bases). The CDR3 sequence is 14 residues long. The germline V gene has CDR1 SGHTA and CDR2 FQGNSA. Between the trimmed V and J ends, which lost 0 bases and 6 bases, there was a span of 10 bases. The CDR3 protein is CASSLAGGIDTQYF. CDR3 DNA, as far as it was read: TGTGCCAGCAGCTTAGCGGGGGGAATCGATACG.

As regards this clone: The CDR3 is cut off 3 residues early in the read; its end comes from the germline J gene. The chain links TRBV2 to TRBJ2-1; 16 bases match TRBD2. CDR3 size: 17 residues. Per germline, CDR1 SNHLY and CDR2 FYNNEI. V shed 6 bases, J shed 3 bases, and the junction held 5 bases outside the gene matches. The CDR3 reads CASRGGTSGGDYNEQFF. The covered CDR3 bases are TGTGCCAGCAGGGGTGGGACTAGCGGGGGGGACTACAATGAG.

In the case of this clone: The CDR3 is cut off 3 residues early in the read; its end comes from the germline J gene. The chain joins TRBV6-2 or TRBV6-3 to TRBJ2-3; a possible D gene is TRBD2 (5 bases). CDR1 MNHEY and CDR2 SVGEGT come from the germline V gene. The CDR3 loop spans 13 amino acids. The CDR3 bases that were read are TGTGCCAGCAGCCCCCTGAGGGTGGAGGCG. Its translation: CASSPLRVEA. In full, the CDR3 reads CASSPLRVEAQYF.

A note on this clone: Germline and junction disagree at one end, which may indicate a read error. The read comes to an end 3 residues before the CDR3 does, leaving the germline J gene to fill in the end. This chain uses TRBV4-2 with TRBJ1-1; tentatively, D is TRBD1 (5 bases). Germline CDR1 reads LGHNA; CDR2 reads YNFKEQ. This CDR3 contains 13 residues. CDR3 residues: CASSPRGNTEAFF. CDR3 bases read: TGCGCCAGCAGCCCTAGGGGAAACACTGAA.

Comment on this clone: The read stops 3 residues short of the end of the CDR3; the missing end is completed from the germline J gene. V usage is TRBV7-9 and J usage is TRBJ1-2; D uncertain. The CDR3 covers 15 residues. CDR1 and CDR2 (germline): SEHNR, FQNEAQ (reference sequence). CDR3 loop: CASSLPELAKNIYTF. The CDR3 DNA, read in part, is TGTGCCAGCAGCTTGCCGGAGTTAGCCAAAAACATC.

With respect to this clone: Read data end 3 residues before the CDR3 end; the end is taken from the germline J gene. This rearrangement joins TRBV9 to TRBJ2-3; D is unclear. V lost 0 bases, J lost 8 bases, and 13 bases lay in between. The length of the CDR3 is 14 residues. CDR1 is SGDLS and CDR2 is YYNGEE in the germline V gene. This chain's CDR3 is CASSVVEVRSTQYF. The DNA read from the CDR3 is TGTGCCAGCAGCGTAGTCGAGGTCAGGAGTACG.

In regard to this clone: The read is 3 residues too short to cover the CDR3 end, so that end is filled in from the germline J gene. The chain recombines TRBV11-2 with TRBJ2-5, with D hard to call. The CDR3 is 13 amino acids. CDR1 and CDR2 (germline): SGHAT, FQNNGV. V was pared by 2 bases and J by 5 bases, with 9 bases between. The CDR3 loop reads CASSLIFAETQYF. CDR3 DNA, as far as it was read: TGTGCCAGCAGCTTAATTTTCGCGGAGACC.

CDR3 bases read: TGTGCCAGCAGCTTCGGACCGGGGGAGACC. Its translation is CASSFGPGET. The full CDR3 protein is CASSFGPGETQYF. This chain links TRBV7-3 with TRBJ2-5, with D possibly TRBD2 on 5 matching bases. With the read ending 3 residues before the CDR3 end, the germline J gene is used to fill in that end. Trimming took off 3 bases at V and 5 bases at J, with 10 bases between the two ends. This CDR3 is 13 amino acids long. Germline V lookup: CDR1 SGHTA, CDR2 FQGTGA.

Of note for this clone: Read sequence stops 3 residues before the CDR3 end, and the germline J gene provides the missing end. The chain recombines TRBV5-1 with TRBJ2-3, with D possibly matching TRBD2 (5 bases). V lost 7 bases, J lost 0 bases, and 12 bases lay in between. The CDR3 runs to 14 residues. The germline V gene encodes CDR1 SGHRS and CDR2 YFSETQ. This CDR3 is CASARAESTDTQYF. The covered CDR3 bases are TGCGCCAGCGCGCGGGCGGAAAGCACAGATACG. Combining the CDR3 with reference TRBV5-1 and TRBJ2-3 gives the whole variable domain KAGVTQTPRYLIKTRGQQVTLSCSPISGHRSVSWYQQTPGQGLQFLFEYFSETQRNKGNFPGRFSGRQFSNSRSEMNVSTLELGDSALYLCASARAESTDTQYFGPGTRLTVL.

As to this clone: The read ends 3 residues shy of where the CDR3 ends; the end is completed using the germline J gene. The chain combines TRBV7-3 with TRBJ2-3; 9 bases fit TRBD1. The CDR3 extends over 14 amino acids. V lost 8 bases and J lost 6; bases outside the gene matches: 9. Germline V gives CDR1 SGHTA, CDR2 FQGTGA. The CDR3 is CASGTGGDTDTQYF. CDR3 bases read: TGTGCCAGCGGAACAGGGGGCGATACGGATACG.

For this clone: The CDR3 end lies 3 residues beyond the end of the read and is filled in from the germline J gene. The chain joins TRBV6-1 to TRBJ1-1; no definite D call. Germline V gene lookup returns CDR1 MNHNS and CDR2 SASEGT. V gave up 2 bases and J gave up 0 bases, with 13 bases separating them. The CDR3 runs 16 residues. Partial CDR3 DNA: TGTGCCAGCAGTGAACTGGGCAGAATCATGAACACTGAA. It is translated as CASSELGRIMNTE. The full CDR3 reads CASSELGRIMNTEAFF.

CDR3 DNA (partial): TGTGCCAGCAGAGGGACTAGCGGAAACACCGGGGAG. Translating gives CASRGTSGNTGE. The full CDR3 is CASRGTSGNTGELFF. The chain joins TRBV9 to TRBJ2-2, with 11 nucleotides matching TRBD2. Read data end 3 residues before the CDR3 end; the end is taken from the germline J gene. V was clipped by 5 bases and J by 2 bases; unmatched bases: 2. The CDR3 sequence is 15 residues long. The germline CDR1 and CDR2 sequences are SGDLS and YYNGEE. Full variable domain (remainder filled in from reference TRBV9 and TRBJ2-2): DSGVTQTPKHLITATGQRVTLRCSPRSGDLSVYWYQQSLDQGLQFLIQYYNGEERAKGNILERFSAQQFPDLHSELNLSSLELGDSALYFCASRGTSGNTGELFFGEGSRLTVL.

About this clone itself: The germline gene is not matched at one end of the junction; a read error may be the cause. The CDR3 is cut off 3 residues early in the read; its end comes from the germline J gene. The chain links TRBV4-2 to TRBJ1-1, with D perhaps TRBD1 (6 bases). Germline CDR1 and CDR2: LGHNA and YNFKEQ. This CDR3 is built from 14 residues. CDR3 amino acids: CASSQGSRVTEAFF. The sequenced CDR3 bases are TGCGCCAGCAGCCAGGGGTCCAGGGTCACTGAA.

With respect to this clone: The CDR3 extends 3 residues past the end of the read, so its final part is completed from the germline J gene. The chain is built from TRBV6-2 or TRBV6-3 and TRBJ2-3, with TRBD1 matching over 7 bases. The V gene's germline CDR1 is MNHEY and CDR2 SVGEGT. The CDR3 is 15 residues long. J gave up 0 bases and V 5 bases, and 5 bases lay outside the gene matches. The CDR3 bases that were read are TGTGCCAGCAGTCCGGGGACAGAGAGCACAGATACG. This sequence encodes CASSPGTESTDT. The CDR3 in full is CASSPGTESTDTQYF.

As to this clone: The read falls 3 residues short of the CDR3 end, and the missing part is taken from the germline J gene. V is TRBV5-1 and J is TRBJ2-3; D ambiguous. CDR3 length equals 12 residues. The V gene lost 3 bases and the J gene lost 5 bases, with 7 bases spanning the gap. From germline, CDR1 is SGHRS and CDR2 YFSETQ. CDR3 sequence reads: CASSSRIDTQYF. The DNA read from the CDR3 is TGCGCCAGCAGCTCGCGGATAGATACG.

To note about this clone: The read terminates 3 residues before the CDR3 end, so the remaining end is supplied by the germline J gene. This chain uses TRBV30 with TRBJ1-2; weak D call: TRBD1 (6 bases). Germline CDR1 is GTSNPN and CDR2 is SVGIG (reference sequence). CDR3 length: 13 residues. The sequenced CDR3 bases are TGTGCCTGGAGTCAGGGGTATTACAATGAC. It translates to CAWSQGYYND. The entire CDR3 protein is CAWSQGYYNDYTF. Together with reference TRBV30 and TRBJ1-2, the CDR3 gives the full variable domain: SQTIHQWPATLVQPVGSPLSLECTVEGTSNPNLYWYRQAAGRGLQLLFYSVGIGQISSEVPQNLSASRPQDRQFILSSKKLLLSDSGFYLCAWSQGYYNDYTFGSGTRLTVV.

With regard to this clone: The observed sequence ends 3 residues before the CDR3 terminus, with the missing tail filled in from the germline J gene. The chain joins TRBV7-8 to TRBJ1-6; D gene unclear. Germline V lookup: CDR1 SGHVS, CDR2 FQNEAQ. The CDR3 sequence is 15 residues long. Trimming removed 1 base from V and 5 bases from J, with 9 bases in between. The CDR3 protein is CASSLGNRDNSPLHF. The sequenced part of the CDR3 DNA is TGTGCCAGCAGCTTAGGGAACAGAGATAATTCACCC.

As to this clone: The read halts 3 residues ahead of the CDR3 end, with the missing end drawn from the germline J gene. This chain links TRBV7-9 with TRBJ2-5, with no clear D. CDR1 SEHNR and CDR2 FQNEAQ come from the germline V gene (reference sequence). V lost 3 bases, J lost 3 bases, and 8 bases lay in between. The CDR3 consists of 13 residues. The CDR3 protein is CASSLRQKETQYF. The covered CDR3 bases are TGTGCCAGCAGCTTGCGGCAAAAAGAGACC.

Concerning this clone itself: The read gets to within 3 residues of the CDR3 end, and the germline J gene fills in the rest. The chain combines TRBV6-2 or TRBV6-3 with TRBJ1-2, with 8 bases lining up with TRBD1. The germline gives CDR1 MNHEY, CDR2 SVGEGT. V lost 5 bases, J lost 7 bases, and 12 bases stayed unmatched. The CDR3 has 15 residues. The CDR3 sequence: CASSRPGQAPGGYTF. CDR3 DNA (partial): TGTGCCAGCAGTCGACCGGGACAGGCGCCTGGTGGC.

On this clone itself: The read gets to within 3 residues of the CDR3 end, and the germline J gene fills in the rest. This chain uses TRBV6-2 or TRBV6-3 with TRBJ2-1, with 8 bases lining up with TRBD1. Germline V gene data show CDR1 as MNHEY and CDR2 as SVGEGT. After removal of 6 bases from V and 3 bases from J, the junction contained 4 bases not matched to a gene. The CDR3 runs to 14 residues. The sequenced part of the CDR3 DNA is TGTGCCAGCAGCAGGACAGGGAACTACAATGAG. As protein: CASSRTGNYNE. The CDR3 as a whole reads CASSRTGNYNEQFF.

About this clone itself: The read halts 3 residues ahead of the CDR3 end, with the missing end drawn from the germline J gene. This rearrangement joins TRBV19 to TRBJ2-5; 8 nucleotides agree with TRBD2. Losses at the gene ends were 3 bases for V and 5 bases for J; bases not matched to a gene: 8. This CDR3 has 15 amino acids. Germline V gene lookup returns CDR1 LNHDA and CDR2 SQIVND (reference sequence). Incomplete CDR3 DNA: TGTGCCAGTAGTATTGGACTAGCAGTAGGGGAGACC. Residues: CASSIGLAVGET. The whole CDR3 region reads CASSIGLAVGETQYF.

Concerning this clone: The read terminates 3 residues ahead of where the CDR3 ends, so the germline J gene completes it. The V call is TRBV12-3 or TRBV12-4, the J call TRBJ2-1; 7 bases map to TRBD2. CDR3 size: 14 residues. With V trimmed by 5 bases and J by 4 bases, 5 bases remained unmatched. This CDR3 reads CASSLRAGYNEQFF. CDR3 DNA, as far as it was read: TGTGCCAGCAGTCTCCGAGCGGGGTACAATGAG.

Note on this clone: The read comes to an end 3 residues before the CDR3 does, leaving the germline J gene to fill in the end. V and J are TRBV7-2 and TRBJ2-5; 9 nucleotides align to TRBD2. V lost 6 bases and J lost 2; bases outside the gene matches: 7. This CDR3 contains 15 residues. Germline V gene lookup returns CDR1 SGHTA and CDR2 FQGNSA. CDR3: CASRQLRGGQETQYF. The CDR3 bases that were read are TGTGCCAGCAGGCAGTTGCGGGGGGGGCAAGAGACC. Supplemented by reference TRBV7-2 and TRBJ2-5, the full variable domain reads GAGVSQSPSNKVTEKGKDVELRCDPISGHTALYWYRQSLGQGLEFLIYFQGNSAPDKSGLPSDRFSAERTGGSVSTLTIQRTQQEDSAVYLCASRQLRGGQETQYFGPGTRLLVL.

Worth noting for this clone: The read ends 3 residues shy of where the CDR3 ends; the end is completed using the germline J gene. This chain links TRBV27 with TRBJ2-3, with TRBD2 matching over 13 bases. Germline V gives CDR1 MNHEY, CDR2 SMNVEV (reference sequence). The CDR3 runs 16 residues. With 4 bases clipped from V and 6 bases from J, the junction kept 7 bases outside the gene matches. CDR3 sequence: CASSWTSGGSFDTQYF. The part of the CDR3 DNA that was read is TGTGCCAGCAGTTGGACTAGCGGGGGTAGCTTCGATACG.